These 23 T cell receptor beta chains were sequenced from one sample in a study of cytomegalovirus exposure and HLA in healthy donors. The PCR used 60 Vbeta and 13 Jbeta primers. Clones were read by immunoSEQ multiplex PCR, and TCRdb kept only the in-frame ones, dropping some. The sample has 200,000 to 250,000 clones, roughly 87% seen once; the top ten hold 5% to 6.5%. The sample was PBMCs. Source of these receptors: a woman aged 40-49 years in good health and CMV-seropositive.

V and J are TRBV7-3 and TRBJ1-1; 7 nucleotides align to TRBD1. V lost 6 bases, J lost 7 bases, and 8 bases stayed unmatched. The germline V gene has CDR1 SGHTA and CDR2 FQGTGA. The CDR3 loop spans 13 amino acids. The CDR3 reads CASRLTGVGEAFF. The CDR3 nucleotides read TGTGCCAGCAGACTTACAGGGGTGGGTGAAGCTTTCTTT.

This clone was detected only once. This chain's CDR3 is CASSLGVGELFF. The CDR3 coding sequence is TGTGCCAGCAGTCTAGGGGTCGGGGAGCTGTTTTTT. This chain connects TRBV7-9 to TRBJ2-2; a weak D match, TRBD1 (5 bases). CDR3 length: 12 amino acids. The V gene's germline CDR1 is SEHNR and CDR2 FQNEAQ (reference sequence). Trimming left V 6 bases short and J 7 bases short, with 9 bases between. Combining the CDR3 with reference TRBV7-9 and TRBJ2-2 gives the whole variable domain DTGVSQNPRHKITKRGQNVTFRCDPISEHNRLYWYRQTLGQGPEFLTYFQNEAQLEKSRLLSDRFSAERPKGSFSTLEIQRTEQGDSAMYLCASSLGVGELFFGEGSRLTVL.

This sequence joins TRBV4-2 and TRBJ2-1; TRBD2 agrees at 9 bases. The length of the CDR3 is 14 residues. Trimming at V came to 5 bases and at J to 8 bases, leaving 7 bases not matched to a gene. Germline CDR1 LGHNA, CDR2 YNFKEQ. The CDR3 DNA follows: TGTGCCAGCAGCACACGGACTAGCGCGTATGAGCAGTTCTTC. It yields the protein CASSTRTSAYEQFF.

This chain joins TRBV7-3 and TRBJ2-7; perhaps TRBD2 as D (7 bases). CDR1 is SGHTA, CDR2 FQGTGA, per germline. Trimming removed 5 bases from V and 2 bases from J, with 19 bases in between. CDR3 length equals 16 residues. CDR3 sequence: CASSRGGGGTTYEQYF. CDR3 bases: TGTGCCAGCAGCCGCGGGGGCGGGGGAACTACCTACGAGCAGTACTTC.

The CDR3 DNA follows: TGTGCCAGCTCACCGTCCTTGGTGGGTAGCGGGGAAACCTACGAGCAGTACTTC. This translates into CASSPSLVGSGETYEQYF. V gene TRBV18 combines with J gene TRBJ2-7, with 8 positions matching TRBD2. Germline V CDR1 and CDR2: KGHSH, LQKENI. There are 18 residues in the CDR3. The V and J ends lost 3 bases and 2 bases, in that order; junction bases with no gene match: 15.

The chain couples TRBV28 to TRBJ2-5; 14 bases are a match to TRBD2. The J call may be faulty, since TRBJ2-7 better matches the DNA end. The CDR3 sequence is 15 residues long. Germline V gene sequence: CDR1 MDHEN, CDR2 SYDVKM. In DNA, the CDR3 is TGTGCCAGCGCGGGGACTAGCGGGAGAATCTACGAGCAGTACTTC. Protein product: CASAGTSGRIYEQYF.

The chain couples TRBV11-2 to TRBJ2-2; D might be TRBD2 (5 bases). Looked up from germline, CDR1 is SGHAT and CDR2 is FQNNGV. The CDR3 has 15 residues. V lost 5 bases, J lost 7 bases, and 17 bases lay in between. The CDR3 loop reads CASSKPSLGYGELFF. CDR3 coding DNA: TGTGCCAGCAGCAAACCTAGCTTGGGGTACGGGGAGCTGTTTTTT.

Here the CDR3 reads CASRGAYEQYF. The CDR3 DNA sequence: TGTGCCAGCAGAGGGGCCTACGAGCAGTACTTC. This chain joins TRBV25-1 and TRBJ2-7, with TRBD1 as a possible D gene (5 bases). The germline V and J ends were trimmed by 6 bases and 2 bases, with 5 bases remaining between them. The length of the CDR3 is 11 residues. Germline V gene lookup returns CDR1 MGHDK and CDR2 SYGVNS.

The chain combines TRBV15 with TRBJ2-7; unclear D gene. The CDR3 spans 15 residues. Germline V gives CDR1 LNHNV, CDR2 YYDKDF (reference sequence). V was pared by 0 bases and J by 7 bases, with 16 bases between. The CDR3 bases are TGTGCCACCAGCAGAGATTCGGCTACCACGAGGGAGCAGTACTTC. It encodes CATSRDSATTREQYF.

The gene calls are TRBV9 and TRBJ2-7; 8 nucleotides agree with TRBD2. Germline-derived CDR1 and CDR2 are SGDLS and YYNGEE. The CDR3 extends over 15 amino acids. V lost 0 bases and J lost 3; bases outside the gene matches: 5. Written as DNA, the CDR3 is TGTGCCAGCAGCGTAGCGGGAGGGGTCCTCTACGAGCAGTACTTC. It encodes CASSVAGGVLYEQYF.

The J gene is TRBJ2-7, the V gene TRBV7-9; 11 nucleotides align to TRBD1. Germline CDR1 reads SEHNR; CDR2 reads FQNEAQ (reference sequence). The CDR3 contains 15 residues. The J segment lost 3 bases and the V segment lost 5 bases, leaving 6 bases of the junction unmatched. The CDR3 DNA reads TGTGCCAGCAGCCCCGGACAGGGGGCTGTCTACGAGCAGTACTTC. Residues: CASSPGQGAVYEQYF.

The chain joins TRBV5-1 to TRBJ1-4, with TRBD1 identical over 7 bases. After removal of 4 bases from V and 3 bases from J, the junction contained 3 bases not matched to a gene. From germline, CDR1 is SGHRS and CDR2 YFSETQ. There are 14 residues in the CDR3. The CDR3: CASSDGQANEKLFF. In DNA, the CDR3 is TGCGCCAGCAGCGATGGACAGGCTAATGAAAAACTGTTTTTT.

The sample holds one count of this clone. This chain connects TRBV25-1 to TRBJ1-4; D is ambiguous. The CDR3 length is 14 residues. Per germline, CDR1 MGHDK and CDR2 SYGVNS. Trimming stripped 2 bases from V and 7 bases from J, with 11 bases between. The CDR3 region has the DNA TGTGCCAGCAGTGAAATGGCTCGGGGTGAAAAACTGTTTTTT. It encodes CASSEMARGEKLFF.

The rearrangement joins TRBV10-3 to TRBJ2-7; D possibly corresponds to TRBD2 (6 bases). The V gene lost 6 bases and the J gene lost 1 base, with 13 bases spanning the gap. The length of the CDR3 is 14 residues. Germline V lookup: CDR1 ENHRY, CDR2 SYGVKD. CDR3 residues: CAIRPMEGSYEQYF. In DNA, the CDR3 is TGTGCCATCAGACCAATGGAGGGGTCCTACGAGCAGTACTTC.

This clone was observed a few times. The V and J genes are TRBV6-5 and TRBJ2-1, with D possibly matching TRBD1 (6 bases). This CDR3 is built from 14 residues. Deletions cut 0 bases from V and 9 bases from J, with 12 bases between. CDR1 MNHEY and CDR2 SVGAGI come from the germline V gene. The CDR3 DNA reads as TGTGCCAGCAGTTACTCGTCATTAGGGGGTGAGCAGTTCTTC. Translating gives CASSYSSLGGEQFF.

This chain connects TRBV18 to TRBJ2-1; 10 bases fit TRBD2. Germline-derived CDR1 and CDR2 are KGHSH and LQKENI. V gave up 6 bases and J gave up 4 bases; unmatched junction bases: 6. The CDR3 covers 15 residues. This CDR3 reads CASSFGLAAYNEQFF. CDR3 nucleotides: TGTGCCAGCTCCTTCGGACTAGCGGCTTACAATGAGCAGTTCTTC.

CDR3 in DNA: TGTGCCAGCAGCTTAAGAGCGGGAGGGGGGACAGATACGCAGTATTTT. This gives the protein CASSLRAGGGTDTQYF. V and J are TRBV7-2 and TRBJ2-3; 10 bases are a match to TRBD2. Germline V CDR1 and CDR2: SGHTA, FQGNSA. With 2 bases clipped from V and 3 bases from J, the junction kept 5 bases outside the gene matches. This CDR3 has 16 residues.

The gene calls are TRBV5-4 and TRBJ1-1; 9 bases line up with TRBD1. The CDR3 runs to 15 residues. CDR1 is SGHNT, CDR2 YYREEE, per germline (reference sequence). V was clipped by 5 bases and J by 1 base; unmatched bases: 6. CDR3 DNA sequence: TGTGCCAGCAGTATGACGGGACAGGGGAACACTGAAGCTTTCTTT. This gives the protein CASSMTGQGNTEAFF.

The chain uses TRBV19 and TRBJ2-3; 10 bases are shared with TRBD1. Trimming at V came to 7 bases and at J to 3 bases, leaving 7 bases not matched to a gene. Germline values: CDR1 LNHDA, CDR2 SQIVND (reference sequence). This CDR3 contains 15 residues. CDR3 coding DNA: TGTGCCAGTAATGACAGGGGGCGGGTGACAGATACGCAGTATTTT. Its protein product is CASNDRGRVTDTQYF.

The V and J genes are TRBV11-3 and TRBJ2-7; the D gene is possibly TRBD1 (6 bases). This CDR3 has 15 residues. Looked up from germline, CDR1 is SGHNT and CDR2 is YENEEA. With 2 bases removed from V and 0 bases from J, the gap between germline ends came to 11 bases. The CDR3 loop is CASSLLGAHSYEQYF. DNA of the CDR3: TGTGCCAGCAGCTTATTGGGGGCCCACTCCTACGAGCAGTACTTC.

On this clone itself: An end of the junction does not agree with germline; a read error may underlie this. The chain couples TRBV6-6 to TRBJ2-7; D perhaps matches TRBD1 (7 bases). The CDR3 runs 16 residues. Looked up from germline, CDR1 is MNHNY and CDR2 is SVGAGI (reference sequence). The CDR3 reads CAGSYSKQGGSYEQYF. The CDR3 nucleotides are TGTGCCGGCAGTTACTCGAAGCAGGGGGGATCCTACGAGCAGTACTTC.

This chain connects TRBV5-8 to TRBJ2-1; the match to TRBD1 covers 8 bases. Germline-derived CDR1 and CDR2 are SGHTS and YDEGEE. The CDR3 has 16 residues. V lost 1 base, J lost 7 bases, and 10 bases stayed unmatched. CDR3 nucleotide sequence: TGTGCCAGCAGCTTGTCTGTCGGCAGGGGGCGGAATGAGCAGTTCTTC. Residues: CASSLSVGRGRNEQFF.

The chain couples TRBV30 to TRBJ1-1, with D hard to call. In germline, CDR1 is GTSNPN, CDR2 SVGIG (reference sequence). The CDR3 is 13 amino acids. V shed 5 bases and J shed 1 base, with 11 bases lying between them. CDR3 amino acids: CAWVAPGNTEAFF. The DNA of the CDR3 is TGTGCCTGGGTAGCCCCGGGGAACACTGAAGCTTTCTTT.